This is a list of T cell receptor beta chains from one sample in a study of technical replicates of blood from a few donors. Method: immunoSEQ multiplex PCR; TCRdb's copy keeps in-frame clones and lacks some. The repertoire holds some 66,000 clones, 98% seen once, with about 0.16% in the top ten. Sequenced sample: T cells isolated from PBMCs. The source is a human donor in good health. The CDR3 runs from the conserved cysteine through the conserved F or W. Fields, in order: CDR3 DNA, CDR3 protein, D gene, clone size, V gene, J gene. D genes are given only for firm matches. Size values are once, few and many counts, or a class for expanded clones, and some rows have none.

TGTGCCAGCAGTTACGCGGGAGGGGTTCCCTACGAGCAGTACTTC	CASSYAGGVPYEQYF	TRBD2	NA	TRBV6-5	TRBJ2-7
TGCGCCAGCAGCTTCGGGGGTATCTACGAGCAGTACTTC	CASSFGGIYEQYF	NA	NA	TRBV5-1	TRBJ2-7
TGTGCCAGCAGTCGACTCAGGGCGTACCAAGAGACCCAGTACTTC	CASSRLRAYQETQYF	NA	NA	TRBV6-5	TRBJ2-5
TGTGCCAGCAGCTCTAGAGACTATGGCTACACCTTC	CASSSRDYGYTF	NA	NA	TRBV7-6	TRBJ1-2
TGCAGCGTTCTCCCACCGACTAGCGGAGAGTACAATGAGCAGTTCTTC	CSVLPPTSGEYNEQFF	TRBD2	NA	TRBV29-1	TRBJ2-1
TGTGCCTGGAGTTTGACAGGGAAGCTAACTTTCTTT	CAWSLTGKLTFF	TRBD1	NA	TRBV30	TRBJ1-1
TGTGCCAGCAGCTTCGGCCAAAACCGGGATCTTCAGACCCAGTACTTC	CASSFGQNRDLQTQYF	NA	NA	TRBV5-6	TRBJ2-5
TGCGCCAGCAGCCGAGAACCGGGACAGGGAGTCGGCTACACCTTC	CASSREPGQGVGYTF	TRBD1	once	TRBV5-1	TRBJ1-2
TGTGCCAGCAGCTTGGCCCCGGATACGCAGTATTTT	CASSLAPDTQYF	NA	NA	TRBV5-4	TRBJ2-3
TGTGCCAGCAGCTTGAATAACTGGCGTCCCCGAACTAGGGTTCGGTATTTT	CASSLNNWRPRTRVRYF	NA	once	TRBV5-5	TRBJ2-3
TGTGCCAGCAGCTTACAAGCGGGGGGCACAGATACGCAGTATTTT	CASSLQAGGTDTQYF	TRBD2	NA	TRBV7-2	TRBJ2-3
TGTGCCAGCAGACAGGGCACTGAAGCTTTCTTT	CASRQGTEAFF	NA	NA	TRBV6-5	TRBJ1-1
TGTGCCAGCAGCTTAGAAGAGGACAGGAGGGCAGAGACCCAGTACTTC	CASSLEEDRRAETQYF	NA	NA	TRBV5-6	TRBJ2-5
TGTGCCAGCAGCCCCTCCGTTTGGAGCGAGCAGTACTTC	CASSPSVWSEQYF	NA	NA	TRBV27	TRBJ2-7
TGTGCCAGCAGACCTCCACAGGGGATTGCCGAAGCTTTCTTT	CASRPPQGIAEAFF	TRBD1	NA	TRBV6-5	TRBJ1-1
TGTGCCAGCAGTTTTACCAGGAACACCGGGGAGCTGTTTTTT	CASSFTRNTGELFF	NA	NA	TRBV28	TRBJ2-2
TGCGCCAGCAGCTTGTCTAGCGGGGGGGCCCAGGGTGAGCAGTACTTC	CASSLSSGGAQGEQYF	TRBD2	once	TRBV5-1	TRBJ2-7
TGTGCCAGCAGCCAAGAGCAGGGGTATGGCTACACCTTC	CASSQEQGYGYTF	NA	NA	TRBV4-2	TRBJ1-2
TGTGCCAGCAGTGAAAGGAGAAGTAGCCCTGGGACCCAGTACTTC	CASSERRSSPGTQYF	NA	NA	TRBV2	TRBJ2-5
TGTGCCTGGAGTGACGCCGGGACAGGGATCAATCAGCCCCAGCATTTT	CAWSDAGTGINQPQHF	TRBD1	NA	TRBV30	TRBJ1-5
TGTGCCACCAGCAGAGATCTAGGGAGGGCTTTCTTT	CATSRDLGRAFF	NA	NA	TRBV15	TRBJ1-1
TGTGCCAGCAGCTGGGGTGGGGGGGACAATCAGCCCCAGCATTTT	CASSWGGGDNQPQHF	NA	NA	TRBV9	TRBJ1-5
TGTGCCAGCAGTGACGTCGGGAGGGACAGGGATCGGGCCACTGAAGCTTTCTTT	CASSDVGRDRDRATEAFF	TRBD1	few	TRBV6-1	TRBJ1-1
TGCGCCAGCAGCCAAGGCTTCAGGGGACAGCGGATAGTGAGGGGTCAGCCCCAGCATTTT	CASSQGFRGQRIVRGQPQHF	TRBD1	NA	TRBV4-1	TRBJ1-5
TGTGCCAGCAGCCAAGGACAGGGATTGAACACTGAAGCTTTCTTT	CASSQGQGLNTEAFF	TRBD1	NA	TRBV11-3	TRBJ1-1
TGTGCCAGCAGCGTAGCTAGCGGGAGCCTTTACAATGAGCAGTTCTTC	CASSVASGSLYNEQFF	TRBD2	NA	TRBV9	TRBJ2-1
TGCGCCAGCAGCTTGGACAAGTTGAACACTGAAGCTTTCTTT	CASSLDKLNTEAFF	NA	NA	TRBV5-1	TRBJ1-1
TGTGCTAGTGGTCCGGACAGCGGGGAGCTGTTTTTT	CASGPDSGELFF	NA	NA	TRBV12-5	TRBJ2-2
TGTGCCAGCAGCCGACAGTTATACTACGAGCAGTACTTC	CASSRQLYYEQYF	NA	NA	TRBV28	TRBJ2-7
TGCGCCAGCAGCCTGACAGGGGGGACTACCTCACCCCTCCACTTT	CASSLTGGTTSPLHF	TRBD1	NA	TRBV4-1	TRBJ1-6
TGTGCCATCAGTGGGGACAGGGCAGGTGAAGCTTTCTTT	CAISGDRAGEAFF	TRBD1	NA	TRBV10-3	TRBJ1-1
TGCGCCAGCAGTCGACGGGAGACAGGGGACACCGGGGAGCTGTTTTTT	CASSRRETGDTGELFF	TRBD1	NA	TRBV23-1	TRBJ2-2
TGTGCCTGGAGTTGGGGGGACACTGAAGCTTTCTTT	CAWSWGDTEAFF	NA	once	TRBV30	TRBJ1-1
TGTGCCAGCAGGTCCGGGACAGGGACCTCCGGGGAATATCAGCCCCAGCATTTT	CASRSGTGTSGEYQPQHF	TRBD1	NA	TRBV25-1	TRBJ1-5
TGCGCCAGCAGCTGGCCCCTAGACGAGACCGGGGAGCTGTTTTTT	CASSWPLDETGELFF	NA	NA	TRBV5-1	TRBJ2-2
TGTGCCAGCAGCGGGACAGGGGGTAATCAGCCCCAGCATTTT	CASSGTGGNQPQHF	TRBD1	NA	TRBV7-9	TRBJ1-5
TGTGCCAGCAGTTTGACAGGGCGGGACACCATATATTTT	CASSLTGRDTIYF	TRBD1	NA	TRBV27	TRBJ1-3
TGTGCCAGCAGCTGGAAACCACAGGGGGGTGGCTACACCTTC	CASSWKPQGGGYTF	TRBD1	NA	TRBV5-4	TRBJ1-2
TGCGCCAGCAGCTTGGTCAGGGGAAAAGATGAAGCTTTCTTT	CASSLVRGKDEAFF	NA	NA	TRBV5-1	TRBJ1-1
TGTGCCAGCAGCTTAGACTACATAGCCTCCTATAATTCACCCCTCCACTTT	CASSLDYIASYNSPLHF	NA	NA	TRBV7-2	TRBJ1-6
TGTGCCAGCAGCTTAACCCGGGATACGCAGTATTTT	CASSLTRDTQYF	NA	NA	TRBV13	TRBJ2-3
TGTGCCAGCAGCTTGGAACCGAGGAACACTGAAGCTTTCTTT	CASSLEPRNTEAFF	NA	NA	TRBV5-4	TRBJ1-1
TGTGCCAGCAGCTTAACTAGCGGGAGGCCAACCTCCTACGAGCAGTACTTC	CASSLTSGRPTSYEQYF	TRBD2	NA	TRBV7-2	TRBJ2-7
TGCGCCAGCAGCATGGGACAGGGTTCCGCTGAAGCTTTCTTT	CASSMGQGSAEAFF	TRBD1	NA	TRBV5-1	TRBJ1-1
TGTGCCAGCAGCCAAGATCTGGTCTCGGTAATCTATGGCTACACCTTC	CASSQDLVSVIYGYTF	NA	NA	TRBV4-2	TRBJ1-2
TGTGCCAGCAGTGCGATACAGGGGGCCTACGAGCAGTACTTC	CASSAIQGAYEQYF	TRBD1	once	TRBV25-1	TRBJ2-7
TGTGCCAGCAGCTTGATTGAACTAGCGGCCTCCGGGGAGACCCAGTACTTC	CASSLIELAASGETQYF	TRBD2	NA	TRBV7-6	TRBJ2-5
TGCGCCAGCAGCCCCCTAGGCTTCCACAATGAGCAGTTCTTC	CASSPLGFHNEQFF	NA	NA	TRBV5-1	TRBJ2-1
TGCGCCAGCAGCCAAGGCCCGGGGAGCTCCTACAATGAGCAGTTCTTC	CASSQGPGSSYNEQFF	NA	NA	TRBV4-1	TRBJ2-1
TGTGCCAGCAGCCAGCTACCCAGGGAGGCAGATACGCAGTATTTT	CASSQLPREADTQYF	NA	NA	TRBV9	TRBJ2-3
TGTGCCAGCAGCTTTCCTTGGGGCCGGACTGAAGCTTTCTTT	CASSFPWGRTEAFF	NA	NA	TRBV7-9	TRBJ1-1
TGCGCCAGCAGGCAGGACAGGGGACAACAAGAGACCCAGTACTTC	CASRQDRGQQETQYF	TRBD1	NA	TRBV5-1	TRBJ2-5
TGTGCCAGCAGCGGAAAAAGCGGGGACAACTACTATGGCTACACCTTC	CASSGKSGDNYYGYTF	NA	NA	TRBV7-9	TRBJ1-2
TGTGCCAGCGCGGAGCAGGGGACTAACTATGGCTACACCTTC	CASAEQGTNYGYTF	NA	once	TRBV2	TRBJ1-2
TGTGCCAGCAGTGATTTAGGAGTCAATAATTCACCCCTCCACTTT	CASSDLGVNNSPLHF	NA	NA	TRBV25-1	TRBJ1-6